One TCR beta chain is described in this entry. This CDR3 has 14 residues. The V segment lost 3 bases and the J segment 10 bases; nucleotides outside the gene matches: 8. Germline V gene lookup returns CDR1 PRHDT and CDR2 FYEKMQ (reference sequence). Membership in each cohort depended on participant-reported clinical history. Donors of Cohort 3 who recovered were those that had two negative PCRs, clearance, or symptom resolution. Original data processing: Estimated nucleated cell counts came from reference gene primer amplification. The protocol was immunoSEQ multiplex PCR, while the TCRdb copy is restricted to in-frame clones and leaves out a portion. D and trimming come from the DNA, and the V and J calls and clone size come from that table. This table holds 140,000 or so clones, 85% found once. The sample originates from a study of blood T cell repertoires in COVID-19. Study details: Sources were T cells, B-cell-depleted T cells, or PBMCs; the material itself was cDNA or gDNA.

The TCR originated in a woman in her thirties or forties who had recovered from COVID-19. The J gene is TRBJ1-1, the V gene TRBV13; 10 nucleotides line up with TRBD1. Sequenced sample: PBMCs or T cells enriched from blood (not recorded which). The CDR3 DNA reads as TGTGCCAGCAGCTTCAGGACAGGGGGAGTGAGAGCTTTCTTT. Amino acids: CASSFRTGGVRAFF.